These 14 T cell receptor beta chains were all obtained from the same sample, sequenced in a study of blood T cell repertoires in COVID-19. This table comes from immunoSEQ multiplex PCR, and its TCRdb copy is limited to in-frame clones, with some not included. The sample has roughly 300,000 clones; roughly 86% are singletons. Sequenced input: peripheral blood. The receptor source for this set is a woman in her 30s with COVID-19, enrolled during active disease.

This chain uses TRBV2 with TRBJ2-5; 10 bases agree with TRBD2. CDR1 is SNHLY and CDR2 is FYNNEI in the germline V gene. J was trimmed by 1 base and V by 4 bases; bases with no gene match: 6. This CDR3 contains 16 residues. Here the CDR3 reads CASSAEIAGGQETQYF. The CDR3 DNA reads TGTGCCAGCAGTGCGGAAATAGCGGGGGGCCAAGAGACCCAGTACTTC.

V gene TRBV10-3 combines with J gene TRBJ2-7, with TRBD2 matching over 10 bases. This CDR3 has 14 residues. Germline values: CDR1 ENHRY, CDR2 SYGVKD. The J segment lost 4 bases and the V segment lost 2 bases, leaving 2 bases of the junction unmatched. For the CDR3, the DNA is TGTGCCATCAGTGAGCCTAGCGGGGGTTACGAGCAGTACTTC. Its translation: CAISEPSGGYEQYF.

The J gene is TRBJ2-3, the V gene TRBV5-1; TRBD2 might be the D (7 bases). This CDR3 spans 15 amino acids. The germline V gene has CDR1 SGHRS and CDR2 YFSETQ. Trimming shortened V by 0 bases and J by 3 bases, and 11 bases separated the two germline ends. DNA of the CDR3: TGCGCCAGCAGCTTGGTCGGGGGGCGTACAGATACGCAGTATTTT. It is translated as CASSLVGGRTDTQYF. Complete variable domain (other parts from reference TRBV5-1 and TRBJ2-3): KAGVTQTPRYLIKTRGQQVTLSCSPISGHRSVSWYQQTPGQGLQFLFEYFSETQRNKGNFPGRFSGRQFSNSRSEMNVSTLELGDSALYLCASSLVGGRTDTQYFGPGTRLTVL.

In nucleotides, the CDR3 is TGTGCCATCGCCTCCGGCACTGAAGCTTTCTTT. Residues: CAIASGTEAFF. This chain joins TRBV6-5 and TRBJ1-1; D remains unclear. The CDR3 extends over 11 amino acids. Germline V CDR1 and CDR2: MNHEY, SVGAGI. Trimming took 10 bases from V and 4 from J, leaving 10 bases between them.

V is TRBV5-5 and J is TRBJ2-1; tentatively, D is TRBD2 (5 bases). The CDR3 is 15 residues long. V was cut by 3 bases and J by 4 bases, with 14 bases left in between. Germline V lookup: CDR1 SGHKS, CDR2 YYEKEE (reference sequence). This CDR3 is CASSSFSSDYNEQFF. In DNA form, the CDR3 reads TGTGCCAGCAGCTCTTTTAGTAGCGATTACAATGAGCAGTTCTTC.

J is TRBJ1-1 and V is TRBV5-4; D not resolved. This CDR3 is built from 14 residues. Germline values: CDR1 SGHNT, CDR2 YYREEE (reference sequence). V shed 4 bases and J shed 6 bases, with 16 bases lying between them. The CDR3 DNA reads TGTGCCAGCAGCCCGGCGACAAGGCGGGCTGAAGCTTTCTTT. It is translated as CASSPATRRAEAFF.

This clone appeared a single time. V usage is TRBV2 and J usage is TRBJ1-1, with no clear D. The germline gives CDR1 SNHLY, CDR2 FYNNEI. Trimming took 9 bases from V and 1 from J, leaving 18 bases between them. This CDR3 spans 15 amino acids. The CDR3 sequence is CASSRIFERNTEAFF. In DNA, the CDR3 is TGTGCCAGTTCCCGTATTTTTGAGAGGAACACTGAAGCTTTCTTT.

This chain links TRBV7-9 with TRBJ2-6; TRBD1 is a possible D gene (5 bases). With 5 bases removed from V and 8 bases from J, the gap between germline ends came to 19 bases. This CDR3 contains 16 residues. Germline V lookup: CDR1 SEHNR, CDR2 FQNEAQ (reference sequence). In DNA form, the CDR3 reads TGTGCCAGCAGCGCCGATCAGGCAGGGTTTACCAACGTCCTGACTTTC. This gives the protein CASSADQAGFTNVLTF.

The J gene is TRBJ2-7, the V gene TRBV10-3; maybe TRBD1 (6 bases). This CDR3 contains 14 residues. The ends were cut back, 0 bases at V and 3 bases at J, with 9 bases in the middle. CDR1 and CDR2 from the germline V gene are ENHRY and SYGVKD. The CDR3 DNA is TGTGCCATCAGTGAGTCAGGGGGACGCTACGAGCAGTACGTC. Amino acid sequence: CAISESGGRYEQYV.

The chain joins TRBV19 to TRBJ2-1; a possible D gene is TRBD2 (5 bases). The germline CDR1 and CDR2 sequences are LNHDA and SQIVND (reference sequence). This CDR3 has 17 amino acids. V was cut by 5 bases and J by 0 bases, with 17 bases left in between. The CDR3 region is CASSGKGASDSYNEQFF. In nucleotides, the CDR3 is TGTGCCAGTAGTGGAAAGGGAGCGTCTGACTCCTACAATGAGCAGTTCTTC.

The chain combines TRBV7-9 with TRBJ1-1; TRBD1 agrees at 7 bases. Germline CDR1 is SEHNR and CDR2 is FQNEAQ (reference sequence). The junction had 7 bases not matched to a gene; V was cut back by 6 bases and J by 3 bases. The CDR3 runs 14 residues. The CDR3 here is CASSGTEDYTEAFF. DNA of the CDR3: TGTGCCAGCAGTGGGACAGAAGATTACACTGAAGCTTTCTTT.

J is TRBJ1-2 and V is TRBV6-5; D perhaps matches TRBD1 (5 bases). Looked up from germline, CDR1 is MNHEY and CDR2 is SVGAGI. V was pared by 6 bases and J by 3 bases, with 11 bases between. This CDR3 is 13 amino acids long. The chain's CDR3 is CASRGRADYGYTF. The CDR3 DNA reads TGTGCCAGCAGAGGCAGGGCTGACTATGGCTACACCTTC.

This clone turned up a few times. The chain is built from TRBV6-5 and TRBJ2-5; D possibly corresponds to TRBD2 (5 bases). Deletions cut 4 bases from V and 0 bases from J, with 9 bases between. The CDR3 loop spans 14 amino acids. The germline CDR1 and CDR2 sequences are MNHEY and SVGAGI. CDR3 loop: CASSLARNQETQYF. As DNA, the CDR3 is TGTGCCAGCAGTTTAGCGAGAAACCAAGAGACCCAGTACTTC.

Remarks on this clone: At the DNA level, this CDR3 is encoded by other sequences in the same sample as well. CDR3 nucleotide sequence: TGCGCCAGCAGCCAAGGTCAGGGGAGTAATTCACCCCTCCACTTT. This gives the protein CASSQGQGSNSPLHF. This chain joins TRBV4-3 and TRBJ1-6, with a possible D match to TRBD1 (6 bases). CDR3 length: 15 residues. Germline CDR1 reads LGHNA; CDR2 reads YSLEER. Between the trimmed V and J ends, which lost 1 base and 6 bases, there was a span of 10 bases.